These 12 T cell receptor beta chains originate from one sample sequenced in a study of cytotoxic CD8 clonotypes in ibrutinib-treated CLL. Measured with immunoSEQ multiplex PCR; TCRdb has only the in-frame clones, and not every one. The table records hundreds of thousands of clones, 70% of them present only once. Sequenced here: PBMCs, sampled after 24 months of ibrutinib treatment. The receptor source for this set is a human donor with chronic lymphocytic leukemia.

This clone was counted only a few times. The rearrangement uses TRBV7-3 and TRBJ2-3, with D hard to call. Looked up from germline, CDR1 is SGHTA and CDR2 is FQGTGA. The CDR3 is 13 amino acids. Trimming stripped 5 bases from V and 2 bases from J, with 8 bases between. The CDR3 spells CASSPRHTDTQYF. CDR3 bases: TGTGCCAGCAGCCCCCGGCACACAGATACGCAGTATTTT. Drawing the rest from reference TRBV7-3 and TRBJ2-3, the complete variable domain is GAGVSQTPSNKVTEKGKYVELRCDPISGHTALYWYRQSLGQGPEFLIYFQGTGAADDSGLPNDRFFAVRPEGSVSTLKIQRTERGDSAVYLCASSPRHTDTQYFGPGTRLTVL.

This clone appeared once. This rearrangement joins TRBV6-6 to TRBJ2-2; D may be TRBD2 (6 bases). Germline lookup yields CDR1 MNHNY and CDR2 SVGAGI (reference sequence). Trimming cost V 4 bases and J 3 bases, with 12 bases left between them. This CDR3 comprises 15 residues. CDR3 residues: CASSSIREDTGELFF. The CDR3, as DNA: TGTGCCAGCAGTTCGATCAGGGAGGACACCGGGGAGCTGTTTTTT.

The chain couples TRBV5-4 to TRBJ2-7; D remains unclear. CDR3 length: 12 amino acids. CDR1 and CDR2 (germline): SGHNT, YYREEE (reference sequence). With 4 bases removed from V and 3 bases from J, the gap between germline ends came to 8 bases. CDR3 loop: CASSADFYEQYF. CDR3 bases: TGTGCCAGCAGCGCAGACTTCTACGAGCAGTACTTC.

The genes are TRBV2 and TRBJ2-7; D not certain. CDR1 is SNHLY, CDR2 FYNNEI, per germline. V lost 3 bases to trimming and J lost 4 bases, with 4 bases between them. The CDR3 sequence is 11 residues long. CDR3: CASSDRYEQYF. In DNA, the CDR3 is TGTGCCAGCAGTGACAGGTACGAGCAGTACTTC. Full variable domain (missing parts from reference TRBV2 and TRBJ2-7): EPEVTQTPSHQVTQMGQEVILRCVPISNHLYFYWYRQILGQKVEFLVSFYNNEISEKSEIFDDQFSVERPDGSNFTLKIRSTKLEDSAMYFCASSDRYEQYFGPGTRLTVT.

This clone has just a few counts. The V and J genes are TRBV4-3 and TRBJ1-2, with TRBD1 as a possible D gene (6 bases). This CDR3 is 15 amino acids long. Germline V lookup: CDR1 LGHNA, CDR2 YSLEER. The V end was cut by 5 bases, the J end by 6 bases, with 19 bases between. CDR3 region: CASSKSVTGLDGYTF. Written as DNA, the CDR3 is TGCGCCAGCAGCAAATCGGTCACAGGGTTGGATGGCTACACCTTC.

In the case of this clone: The same CDR3 also results from other DNA sequences found in this sample. This chain links TRBV18 with TRBJ2-7; unclear D gene. Trimming shortened V by 1 base and J by 4 bases, and 8 bases separated the two germline ends. Germline lookup yields CDR1 KGHSH and CDR2 LQKENI. This CDR3 region has 13 residues. The CDR3 spells CASSPLPEYEQYF. The CDR3 coding sequence is TGTGCCAGCTCACCACTTCCAGAGTACGAGCAGTACTTC.

The chain links TRBV9 to TRBJ2-3; D is undetermined. The CDR3 has 16 residues. Germline V gene data show CDR1 as SGDLS and CDR2 as YYNGEE. V was pared by 4 bases and J by 0 bases, with 15 bases between. The CDR3 loop reads CASSTTPRSSTDTQYF. The CDR3 DNA reads as TGTGCCAGCAGCACCACCCCTAGGTCTAGCACAGATACGCAGTATTTT.

This chain links TRBV5-4 with TRBJ2-7, with D perhaps being TRBD1 or TRBD2 (5 bases each). Trimming took off 4 bases at V and 0 bases at J, with 8 bases between the two ends. Germline loops: CDR1 SGHNT, CDR2 YYREEE (reference sequence). There are 13 residues in the CDR3. The CDR3 coding sequence is TGTGCCAGCAGCCCGGGGCGCTCCTACGAGCAGTACTTC. Amino acids: CASSPGRSYEQYF.

The V call is TRBV6-1, the J call TRBJ2-2; tentative D call: TRBD1 (6 bases). The CDR3 totals 15 residues. Trimming cost V 2 bases and J 3 bases, with 10 bases left between them. Germline V gives CDR1 MNHNS, CDR2 SASEGT. DNA for the CDR3: TGTGCCAGCAGTGAAAGGACAGACTACACCGGGGAGCTGTTTTTT. This sequence encodes CASSERTDYTGELFF.

V usage is TRBV28 and J usage is TRBJ2-3, with D possibly called TRBD1 or TRBD2 (5 bases each). Trimming removed 3 bases from V and 7 bases from J, with 20 bases in between. Germline lookup yields CDR1 MDHEN and CDR2 SYDVKM. The CDR3 loop spans 16 amino acids. CDR3 DNA: TGTGCCAGCAGTTTCGCCGCAGGGACCACCTTCTATACGCAGTATTTT. It is translated as CASSFAAGTTFYTQYF. Based on the CDR3 plus reference TRBV28 and TRBJ2-3, the full variable domain is DVKVTQSSRYLVKRTGEKVFLECVQDMDHENMFWYRQDPGLGLRLIYFSYDVKMKEKGDIPEGYSVSREKKERFSLILESASTNQTSMYLCASSFAAGTTFYTQYFGPGTRLTVL.

This clone has only one observation. At one of its ends the junction is not consistent with the germline gene, which may arise from a read error. J is TRBJ2-1 and V is TRBV7-7, with D maybe TRBD1 (5 bases). CDR1 and CDR2 from the germline V gene are SSHAT and FNYEAQ (reference sequence). This CDR3 is 13 amino acids long. The CDR3 loop is CASSLGEYNEQFF. The CDR3 DNA is TGTGCTAGCAGCTTAGGGGAATACAATGAGCAGTTCTTC.

The chain's CDR3 is CASSAPGQGINYGYTF. Here the CDR3 DNA reads TGTGCCAGCAGTGCCCCGGGACAGGGAATCAACTATGGCTACACCTTC. The chain carries TRBV6-6 and TRBJ1-2; 9 positions agree with TRBD1. The CDR3 has 16 amino acids. The trim removed 5 bases at V and 2 bases at J, leaving 9 bases unmatched. Germline CDR1 and CDR2: MNHNY and SVGAGI (reference sequence).